These T cell receptor beta chains were read from a single sample in a study of blood T cell repertoires in COVID-19. Assay: immunoSEQ multiplex PCR; the TCRdb copy retains only in-frame clones and omits some. The table records just over 250,000 clones, around 92% of them present only once. Material: peripheral blood. These receptors came from a young adult with COVID-19, enrolled during active disease. The CDR3 runs from the conserved cysteine through the conserved F or W. D genes are given only for firm matches. The size field is filled for only some rows; it gives once, few, many or a size class.

TRBV2	medium-sized	TRBD1	TRBJ2-1	TGTGCCAGCAGTGACCCCCAGGGACAGGGGATAAATGAGCAGTTCTTC	CASSDPQGQGINEQFF
TRBV7-2	-	TRBD2	TRBJ2-2	TGTGCCAGCAGCTTAAGGGTGCGGGAGGGCACCGGGGAGCTGTTTTTT	CASSLRVREGTGELFF
TRBV5-1	-	TRBD1	TRBJ1-2	TGCGCCAGCAGCTCCGACAGGGGGACCTATGGCTACACCTTC	CASSSDRGTYGYTF
TRBV4-1	-	-	TRBJ1-2	TGCGCCAGCAGCCAAGTCCAGGGCCCCTATGGCTACACCTTC	CASSQVQGPYGYTF
TRBV7-6	-	TRBD1	TRBJ2-7	TGTGCCAGCAGCCCCCCGGCACAGGGGGCCTACGAGCAGTACTTC	CASSPPAQGAYEQYF
TRBV27	-	TRBD1	TRBJ2-1	TGTGCCAGCAGTTACACAGGGGGGAGCAATGAGCAGTTCTTC	CASSYTGGSNEQFF
TRBV5-1	-	TRBD2	TRBJ2-1	TGCGCCAGCAGCGAGGGGACTAGCGGGAGAGTTCAGCTCTACAATGAGCAGTTCTTC	CASSEGTSGRVQLYNEQFF
TRBV5-1	-	-	TRBJ1-6	TGCGCCAGCAGCTTGGCAGGGTACGGATCACCCCTCCACTTT	CASSLAGYGSPLHF
TRBV20-1	once	-	TRBJ1-2	TGCAGTGCTAGTCGGGAGCTATCTAACTATGGCTACACCTTC	CSASRELSNYGYTF
TRBV5-4	-	-	TRBJ2-1	TGTGCCAGCAGCCCCACTACAGGTAGCTCCTACAATGAGCAGTTCTTC	CASSPTTGSSYNEQFF
TRBV14	-	-	TRBJ2-2	TGTGCCAGCAGCCAGGTAGTCCGCACCGGGGAGCTGTTTTTT	CASSQVVRTGELFF
TRBV18	-	-	TRBJ1-4	TGTGCCAGCTCACTTAAGCCCGGGATCTCCTCGGAAAAACTGTTTTTT	CASSLKPGISSEKLFF
TRBV4-1	once	TRBD1	TRBJ1-1	TGCGCCAGCAGCCCGGGGGACAGTGAAGCTTTCTTT	CASSPGDSEAFF
TRBV7-2	-	-	TRBJ1-4	TGTGCCAGCAGCCCTCGGGGGGGACATAGAGAAAAACTGTTTTTT	CASSPRGGHREKLFF
TRBV10-1	-	TRBD2	TRBJ2-3	TGCGCCAGCAGTGAGAGATCTACTAGCGCCGCCGTGTATTTT	CASSERSTSAAVYF
TRBV7-8	many	-	TRBJ1-1	TGTGCCAGCAGTCCCGGACAGAACACTGAAGCTTTCTTT	CASSPGQNTEAFF
TRBV11-3	-	TRBD2	TRBJ2-7	TGTGCCAGCAGCTCGGGACTAGCGGGAGGGATCGACGAGCAGTACTTC	CASSSGLAGGIDEQYF
TRBV14	-	TRBD1	TRBJ1-2	TGTGCCAGCAGCCAAAGGACAGGGGGAATCTATGGCTACACCTTC	CASSQRTGGIYGYTF
TRBV19	-	-	TRBJ1-5	TGTGCCAGTAGTATACAGGGGTCCAATCAGCCCCAGCATTTT	CASSIQGSNQPQHF
TRBV10-1	-	-	TRBJ2-1	TGCGCCAGCAGTGAGTCGTTTAGTTCTGTTCGTTTTCGGTTCTTC	CASSESFSSVRFRFF
TRBV29-1	-	-	TRBJ2-3	TGCAGCGTTGTGTGGCGGTCTAGCACAGATACGCAGTATTTT	CSVVWRSSTDTQYF
TRBV11-2	-	TRBD1	TRBJ2-7	TGTGCCAGCAGCGCGAGGGACAGGGATCTCGAGCAGTACTTC	CASSARDRDLEQYF
TRBV7-2	-	-	TRBJ1-1	TGTGCCAGCAGCCCTCGGACAGCACCAGGCCACGAAGCTTTCTTT	CASSPRTAPGHEAFF
TRBV28	-	-	TRBJ2-2	TGTGCCAGCAGCCTCGGGATCGGGGAGCTGTTTTTT	CASSLGIGELFF
TRBV12-3/TRBV12-4	-	TRBD1	TRBJ1-6	TGTGCCAGCCAGGGGGAGGACTCACCCCTCCACTTT	CASQGEDSPLHF